Sequencing of this TCR beta chain was carried out in a study of cytomegalovirus exposure and HLA in healthy donors. Study observations and caveats: Reports credit the classifier with highly specific, highly sensitive diagnosis of cytomegalovirus status.

CDR1 is SGHRS and CDR2 is YFSETQ in the germline V gene. The V end was cut by 4 bases, the J end by 7 bases, with 18 bases between. The CDR3 contains 14 residues. Some clones are missing from TCRdb's copy, which holds only in-frame ones; the method was immunoSEQ multiplex PCR. The repertoire holds 190,000 or so clones, approximately 83% seen once, with 2.8% in the top ten. This clone has only one observation. The antigen remains undetermined. This chain uses TRBV5-1 with TRBJ2-7; D is perhaps TRBD1 (6 bases). The sample consisted of PBMCs. This sequence originates from a woman under 30 in good health and CMV-seropositive. DNA of the CDR3: TGCGCCAGCAGCGACGGACAGTTAATTGGGGAGCAGTACTTC. Its protein is CASSDGQLIGEQYF.